This record looks at one T cell receptor (beta chain) sequence and its context. Its antigen is not identified. The entry originates in a study of CD8+ T cells in alopecia areata. Study-level background: Treated patients swallowed 5 to 10 mg of oral tofacitinib twice daily. Severity among treated patients was scored by the percentage of scalp area affected. Overall study results and limits: Scalp sample data also include resident alphabeta T cells from normal skin.

The sample's treatment: oral pan-JAK inhibitor, 5-10 mg twice daily. Once RNA had been extracted, it was reverse transcribed into cDNA to act as the sequencing template. Sequencing was performed with immunoSEQ multiplex PCR; in TCRdb, only in-frame clones are kept and a portion is missing. The sample consists of about 140,000 clones, approximately 90% of them appearing once. This CDR3 spans 13 amino acids. Per germline, CDR1 SQVTM and CDR2 ANQGSEA. J was trimmed by 2 bases and V by 7 bases; bases with no gene match: 3. The chain carries TRBV29-1 and TRBJ2-1, with TRBD2 matching 9 bases. The starting material was CD8+ T cells sorted from blood, obtained at week 4, from a patient treated with tofacitinib. The TCR originated in a human donor with alopecia areata. The CDR3 sequence is CSAGLAPYNEQFF. The DNA of the CDR3 is TGCAGCGCGGGACTAGCTCCCTACAATGAGCAGTTCTTC.